These 10 T cell receptor beta chains were sequenced from one sample in a study of response to subunit inactivated influenza vaccine. TCRdb processed the RT-PCR reads anew with MiXCR; each CDR3 protein has one entry. The data hold more than 700,000 distinct CDR3 sequences, with about 20% observed a single time. Here the sequenced sample was PBMCs from blood, taken around 5 days after vaccination. These receptors came from a man in his fifties who received an inactivated influenza vaccine.

The genes are TRBV20-1 and TRBJ2-1, with 10 bases that match TRBD2. The CDR3 has 16 residues. J was trimmed by 7 bases and V by 5 bases; bases with no gene match: 14. Germline V gene data show CDR1 as DFQATT and CDR2 as SNEGSKA (reference sequence). The CDR3 DNA sequence: TGCAGTGCTCAACCGGGACTAGCGCCATCCTGGAATGAGCAGTTCTTC. Amino acid sequence: CSAQPGLAPSWNEQFF.

The chain uses TRBV6-5 and TRBJ2-2, with D hard to call. Germline-derived CDR1 and CDR2 are MNHEY and SVGAGI. Trimming left V 0 bases short and J 4 bases short, with 6 bases between. This CDR3 has 14 residues. DNA of the CDR3: TGTGCCAGCAGTTACTCCCAGATCACCGGGGAGCTGTTTTTT. It is translated as CASSYSQITGELFF.

The rearrangement links TRBV4-3 to TRBJ1-2; TRBD1 might be the D (6 bases). The germline V gene has CDR1 LGHNA and CDR2 YSLEER. Trimming removed 3 bases from V and 8 bases from J, with 19 bases in between. The CDR3 contains 15 residues. DNA for the CDR3: TGCGCCAGCAGCCATAGATACAGGGAGCATGTGGGCTACACCTTC. Residues: CASSHRYREHVGYTF.

This clonotype was recorded a few times. V and J are TRBV4-1 and TRBJ2-5, with TRBD2 matching over 7 bases. The CDR3 runs 16 residues. The trim removed 2 bases at V and 1 base at J, leaving 7 bases unmatched. Germline V gene lookup returns CDR1 MGHRA and CDR2 YSYEKL. This CDR3 reads CASSQRAREGQETQYF. The CDR3 DNA is TGCGCCAGCAGCCAAAGAGCCAGGGAGGGCCAAGAGACCCAGTACTTC.

The V gene is TRBV12-3 or TRBV12-4, the J gene TRBJ2-1, with D possibly matching TRBD2 (5 bases). Deletions cut 5 bases from V and 7 bases from J, with 18 bases between. This CDR3 spans 15 amino acids. This CDR3 is CASSNFGRGGNEQFF. The CDR3 coding sequence is TGTGCCAGCAGTAACTTCGGCCGGGGTGGGAATGAGCAGTTCTTC.

The CDR3 sequence: CATSSSGANSYEQYF. The CDR3 DNA reads TGTGCCACCAGCAGTTCCGGGGCGAACTCCTACGAGCAGTACTTC. The rearrangement uses TRBV15 and TRBJ2-7; the D gene could be TRBD1 or TRBD2 (5 bases each). V was cut by 3 bases and J by 0 bases, with 12 bases left in between. This CDR3 is 15 amino acids long. Germline CDR1 LNHNV, CDR2 YYDKDF (reference sequence).

CDR3 nucleotide sequence: TGTGCCAGCAGTGAAGCGGATTACGACAAAAACATTCAGTACTTC. Translation gives CASSEADYDKNIQYF. The J gene is TRBJ2-4, the V gene TRBV2; the D is unclear. CDR1 is SNHLY and CDR2 is FYNNEI in the germline V gene. The CDR3 loop spans 15 amino acids. V lost 0 bases and J lost 3, with 9 bases in between. Looking up the rest from reference TRBV2 and TRBJ2-4 gives the full variable domain: EPEVTQTPSHQVTQMGQEVILRCVPISNHLYFYWYRQILGQKVEFLVSFYNNEISEKSEIFDDQFSVERPDGSNFTLKIRSTKLEDSAMYFCASSEADYDKNIQYFGAGTRLSVL.

V gene TRBV14 combines with J gene TRBJ2-1; possible D gene TRBD2, 6 bases. Trimming removed 2 bases at V and 8 bases at J, with 19 bases between. Germline CDR1 is SGHDN and CDR2 is FVKESK. This CDR3 spans 16 amino acids. Written as DNA, the CDR3 is TGTGCCAGCAGCCAACGTCCCCGACTAGGGCTGGATGAGCAGTTCTTC. This encodes CASSQRPRLGLDEQFF.

This clonotype was observed many times. J is TRBJ1-2 and V is TRBV20-1; the match to TRBD1 covers 9 bases. Trimming at V came to 5 bases and at J to 6 bases, leaving 1 base not matched to a gene. Germline values: CDR1 DFQATT, CDR2 SNEGSKA (reference sequence). The CDR3 covers 11 residues. The CDR3 region is CSAGTGNGYTF. The CDR3 bases are TGCAGTGCTGGGACAGGGAATGGCTACACCTTC.

This clonotype was found a few times. The chain joins TRBV11-2 to TRBJ2-3, with 7 bases that match TRBD1. V trimming: 4 bases; J trimming: 0 bases; junction bases outside the gene matches: 19. CDR1 and CDR2 from the germline V gene are SGHAT and FQNNGV. The CDR3 is 20 residues long. The CDR3 DNA reads TGTGCCAGCAGCTGGGGACAGCTTCTACGTCCTCGTGCTAGCACAGATACGCAGTATTTT. Translation gives CASSWGQLLRPRASTDTQYF.